This entry concerns a single T cell receptor (beta chain). These data are taken from a study of T cell changes during pregnancy in multiple sclerosis. Repertoires were generated with immunoSEQ multiplex PCR, while TCRdb's copy carries only in-frame clones and drops some. The sample shows tens of thousands of clones, approximately 90% of them seen only once. The sequence was collected from a female donor with multiple sclerosis, enrolled in a pregnancy study. The material was CD4+ T cells from peripheral blood mononuclear cells, obtained in the first trimester of pregnancy.

The CDR3 loop reads CASGTAGEGRYNEQFF. The CDR3 nucleotides read TGTGCTAGTGGTACAGCGGGGGAGGGGAGATACAATGAGCAGTTCTTC. The chain is built from TRBV12-5 and TRBJ2-1, with TRBD2 matching over 8 bases. The germline V gene has CDR1 LGHNT and CDR2 FRNRAP. This CDR3 comprises 16 residues. After removal of 5 bases from V and 4 bases from J, the junction contained 10 bases not matched to a gene.